Below, 30 T cell receptor beta chains from the same sample are listed, as sequenced in a study of shared clonotypes between healthy human individuals. Produced via immunoSEQ multiplex PCR; TCRdb's table is partial and in-frame only. The table has about 1.5 million clones, nearly 99% seen once. Source material: naive CD4+ T cells sorted from blood. Subset noted: CD45RA+ positively selected. These receptors all come from a man aged 25-45 years in good health.

The chain joins TRBV2 to TRBJ2-7; 11 nucleotides align to TRBD1. The CDR3 spans 16 residues. CDR1 is SNHLY and CDR2 is FYNNEI in the germline V gene. Trimming took 7 bases from V and 5 from J; bases not matched to a gene: 13. The DNA of the CDR3 is TGTGCCAGCAAGACGGCCGGGACAGGGGGGGGTCACGAGCAGTACTTC. Encoded protein: CASKTAGTGGGHEQYF.

This clone has a single count. This CDR3 is also generated by other DNA sequences in the sample. The V and J genes are TRBV19 and TRBJ2-2, with D unresolved. V was trimmed by 3 bases and J by 4 bases, leaving 6 bases between them. This CDR3 region has 13 residues. Germline V gene lookup returns CDR1 LNHDA and CDR2 SQIVND (reference sequence). CDR3 sequence reads: CASSIMVTGELFF. Here the CDR3 DNA reads TGTGCCAGTAGTATCATGGTCACCGGGGAGCTGTTTTTT.

The rearrangement joins TRBV5-1 to TRBJ2-7; perhaps TRBD2 as D (6 bases). The germline V and J ends were trimmed by 3 bases and 0 bases, with 10 bases remaining between them. Per germline, CDR1 SGHRS and CDR2 YFSETQ. The CDR3 spans 14 residues. The CDR3 loop reads CASSWDLNSYEQYF. CDR3 sequence (DNA): TGCGCCAGCAGCTGGGACTTGAACTCCTACGAGCAGTACTTC. Full variable domain (remainder filled in from reference TRBV5-1 and TRBJ2-7): KAGVTQTPRYLIKTRGQQVTLSCSPISGHRSVSWYQQTPGQGLQFLFEYFSETQRNKGNFPGRFSGRQFSNSRSEMNVSTLELGDSALYLCASSWDLNSYEQYFGPGTRLTVT.

The chain uses TRBV5-1 and TRBJ1-1; D remains ambiguous. CDR3 length equals 14 residues. CDR1 is SGHRS and CDR2 is YFSETQ in the germline V gene. The germline V and J ends were trimmed by 0 bases and 2 bases, with 8 bases remaining between them. The CDR3 nucleotides read TGCGCCAGCAGCTTGGCGCCCGATAACACTGAAGCTTTCTTT. Translating it yields CASSLAPDNTEAFF. Using reference TRBV5-1 and TRBJ1-1 for the parts outside the CDR3, the full variable domain is KAGVTQTPRYLIKTRGQQVTLSCSPISGHRSVSWYQQTPGQGLQFLFEYFSETQRNKGNFPGRFSGRQFSNSRSEMNVSTLELGDSALYLCASSLAPDNTEAFFGQGTRLTVV.

Worth noting for this clone: At one end, the junction sequence differs from germline, possibly due to a read error. V is TRBV5-6 and J is TRBJ2-7, with D uncertain. The CDR3 runs to 12 residues. The germline CDR1 and CDR2 sequences are SGHDT and YYEEEE. The CDR3 sequence is CASSLVSGPFNF. In DNA, the CDR3 is TGTGCCAGCAGCTTGGTCTCCGGGCCCTTCAACTTC.

The CDR3 sequence is CAISEGGYGEAFF. The CDR3 region has the DNA TGTGCCATCAGTGAGGGAGGGTACGGTGAAGCTTTCTTT. The V call is TRBV10-3, the J call TRBJ1-1; no definite D call. Trimming stripped 2 bases from V and 7 bases from J, with 11 bases between. In germline, CDR1 is ENHRY, CDR2 SYGVKD. The CDR3 length is 13 residues.

The chain links TRBV7-8 to TRBJ1-1; TRBD1 matches 7 bases. Per the germline V gene, CDR1 is SGHVS and CDR2 is FQNEAQ. CDR3 length equals 14 residues. With 5 bases clipped from V and 5 bases from J, the junction kept 8 bases outside the gene matches. CDR3 sequence: CASSRGRVGTEAFF. The CDR3 region has the DNA TGTGCCAGCAGCAGGGGGCGAGTCGGAACTGAAGCTTTCTTT.

This chain uses TRBV5-1 with TRBJ1-1; TRBD1 agrees at 8 bases. This CDR3 region has 16 residues. Trimming at V came to 0 bases and at J to 3 bases, leaving 7 bases not matched to a gene. CDR1 is SGHRS and CDR2 is YFSETQ in the germline V gene. CDR3 sequence: CASSLGIQGADTEAFF. CDR3 nucleotide sequence: TGCGCCAGCAGCTTGGGTATCCAGGGGGCGGACACTGAAGCTTTCTTT.

CDR3 residues: CSVIMRGNEKLFF. CDR3 sequence (DNA): TGCAGCGTTATAATGCGGGGGAATGAAAAACTGTTTTTT. The J gene is TRBJ1-4, the V gene TRBV29-1; the D gene is possibly TRBD1 (5 bases). CDR3 length: 13 amino acids. Germline CDR1 is SQVTM and CDR2 is ANQGSEA. Trimming pared 5 bases from V and 5 bases from J, leaving 12 bases between.

The chain employs TRBV19 and TRBJ1-1; D may be TRBD1 (5 bases). CDR3 size: 17 residues. The V end lost 5 bases, the J end lost 1 base, and 20 bases lay between the germline ends. The germline gives CDR1 LNHDA, CDR2 SQIVND (reference sequence). In DNA, the CDR3 is TGTGCCAGTAGTGTACCCCTAGGGGCCGCTGGGAACACTGAAGCTTTCTTT. Translated: CASSVPLGAAGNTEAFF.

The chain recombines TRBV2 with TRBJ2-1; 8 bases fit TRBD2. Per germline, CDR1 SNHLY and CDR2 FYNNEI. V shed 11 bases and J 5 bases; nucleotides not matched to a gene: 14. There are 15 residues in the CDR3. CDR3 residues: CAGHPGGEGHNEQFF. The DNA of the CDR3 is TGTGCCGGCCACCCCGGGGGGGAGGGACACAATGAGCAGTTCTTC.

V and J are TRBV9 and TRBJ2-1, with TRBD2 identical over 10 bases. V shed 8 bases, J shed 9 bases, and the junction held 11 bases outside the gene matches. The CDR3 runs to 14 residues. CDR1 and CDR2 (germline): SGDLS, YYNGEE. In nucleotides, the CDR3 is TGTGCCAGTGGAAGCGGGAGGGTTTTCGGTGAGCAGTTCTTC. Amino acid sequence: CASGSGRVFGEQFF.

The chain uses TRBV6-6 and TRBJ1-3, with D possibly being TRBD1 (5 bases). In germline, CDR1 is MNHNY, CDR2 SVGAGI (reference sequence). Deletions cut 0 bases from V and 0 bases from J, with 6 bases between. The CDR3 totals 15 residues. The CDR3 protein is CASSYSDISGNTIYF. As DNA, the CDR3 is TGTGCCAGCAGTTACTCGGACATCTCTGGAAACACCATATATTTT.

About this clone: In the same sample, other DNA sequences code for this CDR3. The gene calls are TRBV7-9 and TRBJ2-5; unclear D gene. This CDR3 has 14 residues. V gave up 1 base and J gave up 4 bases, with 10 bases separating them. CDR1 and CDR2 from the germline V gene are SEHNR and FQNEAQ (reference sequence). The chain's CDR3 is CASSLVVEGETQYF. The DNA for the CDR3 is TGTGCCAGCAGCTTAGTTGTGGAAGGAGAGACCCAGTACTTC. The full variable domain, in which reference TRBV7-9 and TRBJ2-5 provide the parts outside the CDR3, is DTGVSQNPRHKITKRGQNVTFRCDPISEHNRLYWYRQTLGQGPEFLTYFQNEAQLEKSRLLSDRFSAERPKGSFSTLEIQRTEQGDSAMYLCASSLVVEGETQYFGPGTRLLVL.

About this clone: The germline gene is not matched at one end of the junction; a read error may be the cause. The gene calls are TRBV7-7 and TRBJ2-1; 8 positions match TRBD1. This CDR3 has 16 residues. In germline, CDR1 is SSHAT, CDR2 FNYEAQ (reference sequence). DNA for the CDR3: TGTGCTAGCAGCCCAGGGACAGGAATCACTAACAATGAGCAGTTCTTC. Its protein is CASSPGTGITNNEQFF.

The chain couples TRBV7-9 to TRBJ2-5, with TRBD1 identical over 8 bases. Looked up from germline, CDR1 is SEHNR and CDR2 is FQNEAQ (reference sequence). CDR3 size: 15 residues. J lost 2 bases, V lost 4 bases, and 6 bases had no gene match. CDR3 nucleotide sequence: TGTGCCAGCAGCTCGGCCGGACAGGGTCAAGAGACCCAGTACTTC. This sequence encodes CASSSAGQGQETQYF.

The chain has TRBV30 and TRBJ1-5; TRBD1 might be the D (5 bases). Trimming shortened V by 0 bases and J by 10 bases, and 10 bases separated the two germline ends. Germline assignment: CDR1 GTSNPN and CDR2 SVGIG (reference sequence). CDR3 length: 12 amino acids. CDR3 DNA sequence: TGTGCCTGGAGTGTACAGGCGTCCCCCCAGCATTTT. It encodes CAWSVQASPQHF.

V is TRBV5-1 and J is TRBJ2-7; 10 nucleotides agree with TRBD2. The germline V gene has CDR1 SGHRS and CDR2 YFSETQ. The CDR3 sequence is 16 residues long. J lost 2 bases, V lost 0 bases, and 5 bases had no gene match. As DNA, the CDR3 is TGCGCCAGCAGCTTGGGGATAGCGGGAGGAACCTACGAGCAGTACTTC. This codes for CASSLGIAGGTYEQYF.

The chain links TRBV30 to TRBJ2-5; D may be TRBD2 (5 bases). The germline CDR1 and CDR2 sequences are GTSNPN and SVGIG (reference sequence). The CDR3 has 14 residues. V dropped 0 bases and J dropped 3 bases, with 11 bases sitting between them. CDR3 sequence reads: CAWSVGRAEETQYF. Written as DNA, the CDR3 is TGTGCCTGGAGTGTAGGGCGGGCGGAAGAGACCCAGTACTTC.

The V gene is TRBV5-4, the J gene TRBJ2-1, with 11 bases aligning to TRBD2. Per germline, CDR1 SGHNT and CDR2 YYREEE (reference sequence). This CDR3 is 15 amino acids long. V was clipped by 4 bases and J by 7 bases; unmatched bases: 7. The CDR3 sequence: CASSQTSGRGNEQFF. DNA for the CDR3: TGTGCCAGCAGCCAAACTAGCGGGAGAGGGAATGAGCAGTTCTTC.

The V and J genes are TRBV28 and TRBJ2-7; D ambiguous. The CDR3 runs 12 residues. Germline V gene data show CDR1 as MDHEN and CDR2 as SYDVKM. Trimming shortened V by 6 bases and J by 3 bases, and 9 bases separated the two germline ends. This chain's CDR3 is CASSLINYEQYF. The CDR3, as DNA: TGTGCCAGCAGCCTAATAAACTACGAGCAGTACTTC.

The chain recombines TRBV18 with TRBJ1-2; 9 bases match TRBD1. The CDR3 sequence is 15 residues long. V shed 4 bases, J shed 3 bases, and the junction held 6 bases outside the gene matches. Per the germline V gene, CDR1 is KGHSH and CDR2 is LQKENI. The CDR3: CASSRLQGADYGYTF. CDR3 coding DNA: TGTGCCAGCTCACGACTACAGGGGGCGGACTATGGCTACACCTTC.

The V gene is TRBV11-3, the J gene TRBJ1-1; 8 bases agree with TRBD1. With 3 bases clipped from V and 1 base from J, the junction kept 4 bases outside the gene matches. The CDR3 consists of 15 residues. Germline-derived CDR1 and CDR2 are SGHNT and YENEEA. In nucleotides, the CDR3 is TGTGCCAGCAGCTTCGGACAGGGTCCGAACACTGAAGCTTTCTTT. Translation: CASSFGQGPNTEAFF.

The genes are TRBV30 and TRBJ2-7, with TRBD2 identical over 10 bases. CDR3 length: 15 residues. Trimming at V came to 4 bases and at J to 0 bases, leaving 6 bases not matched to a gene. Germline CDR1 GTSNPN, CDR2 SVGIG (reference sequence). The CDR3 sequence: CAWNPGTSASYEQYF. Here the CDR3 DNA reads TGTGCCTGGAACCCCGGGACTAGCGCCTCCTACGAGCAGTACTTC.

The J gene is TRBJ1-2, the V gene TRBV30; 8 bases match TRBD1. Losses at the gene ends were 4 bases for V and 7 bases for J; bases not matched to a gene: 14. Germline V gives CDR1 GTSNPN, CDR2 SVGIG (reference sequence). The CDR3 sequence is 15 residues long. This chain's CDR3 is CAWNHRQGLLFGYTF. In DNA, the CDR3 is TGTGCCTGGAATCATCGACAGGGGCTCCTATTTGGCTACACCTTC.

The chain has TRBV5-1 and TRBJ2-7, with D maybe TRBD1 (5 bases). Trimming stripped 3 bases from V and 1 base from J, with 8 bases between. CDR1 and CDR2 from the germline V gene are SGHRS and YFSETQ. The CDR3 length is 13 residues. CDR3 sequence (DNA): TGCGCCAGCAGCTCACAGGTGTCCTACGAGCAGTACTTC. Translation: CASSSQVSYEQYF.

The V call is TRBV28, the J call TRBJ2-7; 7 positions agree with TRBD2. The CDR3 length is 14 residues. CDR1 and CDR2 (germline): MDHEN, SYDVKM. V dropped 2 bases and J dropped 6; count of bases not matched to a gene: 7. The CDR3 sequence is CASSLAGDPSEQYF. The CDR3 coding sequence is TGTGCCAGCAGTTTAGCGGGAGACCCATCCGAGCAGTACTTC.

The chain joins TRBV5-1 to TRBJ1-1; D unresolved. The CDR3 contains 13 residues. The germline V gene has CDR1 SGHRS and CDR2 YFSETQ. V was clipped by 8 bases and J by 0 bases, with 11 bases between them. This CDR3 is CASGEVVNTEAFF. CDR3 nucleotides: TGCGCCAGTGGGGAGGTTGTGAACACTGAAGCTTTCTTT.

V usage is TRBV11-2 and J usage is TRBJ2-2; 8 bases are a match to TRBD1. Germline CDR1 and CDR2: SGHAT and FQNNGV. The CDR3 contains 17 residues. With 5 bases clipped from V and 1 base from J, the junction kept 9 bases outside the gene matches. CDR3 in DNA: TGTGCCAGCAGCCAAAGACCCGGGACAGGGAACACCGGGGAGCTGTTTTTT. Amino acid sequence: CASSQRPGTGNTGELFF.

V is TRBV6-6 and J is TRBJ2-2; D could derive from TRBD1 or TRBD2 (6 bases each). There are 15 residues in the CDR3. Trimming pared 7 bases from V and 7 bases from J, leaving 19 bases between. Germline V CDR1 and CDR2: MNHNY, SVGAGI (reference sequence). The CDR3 is CASTIGGGVGGELFF. Written as DNA, the CDR3 is TGTGCCAGCACCATTGGAGGGGGAGTAGGCGGGGAGCTGTTTTTT.